Below, 29 T cell receptor beta chains from the same sample are listed, as sequenced in a study of blood T cell repertoires in COVID-19. The protocol was immunoSEQ multiplex PCR, while the TCRdb copy is restricted to in-frame clones and leaves out a portion. Among around 200,000 clones listed, around 81% were seen once. The sequencing input was PBMCs or T cells enriched from blood (not recorded which). The origin of the receptors is a woman aged 40 to 50 with acute COVID-19.

This clone was seen just once. The rearrangement links TRBV21-1 to TRBJ2-5; the table assigns TRBD1, which was not confirmed against the DNA. TRBV21-1 is marked as a pseudogene. The CDR3 extends over 15 amino acids. CDR3 sequence (DNA): TGTGCCAGCAGCAAAGCAACTAGTGACAGGCTGGCCCAGTACTTC. It yields the protein CASSKATSDRLAQYF.

This clone has only a few counts. The chain combines TRBV5-1 with TRBJ1-2; 11 bases map to TRBD1. V shed 4 bases, J shed 8 bases, and the junction held 4 bases outside the gene matches. The CDR3 length is 13 residues. Germline V gives CDR1 SGHRS, CDR2 YFSETQ. CDR3 sequence: CASSEGQGDGYTF. As DNA, the CDR3 is TGCGCCAGCAGCGAGGGACAGGGGGACGGCTACACCTTC.

The chain employs TRBV2 and TRBJ1-5; D is ambiguous. Germline assignment: CDR1 SNHLY and CDR2 FYNNEI. This CDR3 has 15 residues. V shed 4 bases and J shed 5 bases, with 15 bases lying between them. The CDR3 here is CASSAQVEGHQPQHF. The CDR3 DNA reads as TGTGCCAGCAGTGCCCAGGTGGAAGGCCATCAGCCCCAGCATTTT.

The chain employs TRBV3-1 (or the pseudogene TRBV3-2) and TRBJ2-5, with 10 bases matching TRBD2. The germline V gene has CDR1 LGHDT and CDR2 YNNKEL (reference sequence). V trimming: 3 bases; J trimming: 2 bases; junction bases outside the gene matches: 3. The CDR3 runs to 15 residues. CDR3 sequence (DNA): TGTGCCAGCAGCCAGGGACTAGCGCCTCAAGAGACCCAGTACTTC. Encoded protein: CASSQGLAPQETQYF.

V usage is TRBV2 and J usage is TRBJ1-1, with D possibly being TRBD1 (6 bases). V lost 3 bases, J lost 3 bases, and 20 bases lay in between. The CDR3 runs to 17 residues. Germline CDR1 and CDR2: SNHLY and FYNNEI. The chain's CDR3 is CASSETPGHRGDTEAFF. The CDR3 DNA reads as TGTGCCAGCAGTGAGACTCCGGGACACCGAGGGGACACTGAAGCTTTCTTT.

This clone has more than one count but fewer than ten. The same CDR3 can be traced to other DNA sequences in this sample. The rearrangement joins TRBV18 to TRBJ2-7; D perhaps matches TRBD1 (6 bases). Trimming pared 0 bases from V and 2 bases from J, leaving 8 bases between. Per the germline V gene, CDR1 is KGHSH and CDR2 is LQKENI. The CDR3 length is 14 residues. The CDR3 sequence: CASSPPPGAYEQYF. CDR3 in DNA: TGTGCCAGCTCACCACCCCCAGGGGCCTACGAGCAGTACTTC. Looking up the rest from reference TRBV18 and TRBJ2-7 gives the full variable domain: NAGVMQNPRHLVRRRGQEARLRCSPMKGHSHVYWYRQLPEEGLKFMVYLQKENIIDESGMPKERFSAEFPKEGPSILRIQQVVRGDSAAYFCASSPPPGAYEQYFGPGTRLTVT.

The V call is TRBV12-3 or TRBV12-4, the J call TRBJ1-2; no definite D call. CDR3 length: 11 residues. The V end lost 5 bases, the J end lost 4 bases, and 5 bases lay between the germline ends. CDR3 loop: CASSRSYGYTF. DNA for the CDR3: TGTGCCAGCAGTCGTAGCTATGGCTACACCTTC.

V gene TRBV3-1 (or the pseudogene TRBV3-2) combines with J gene TRBJ1-3, with no clear D. V was clipped by 4 bases and J by 0 bases, with 7 bases between them. CDR1 and CDR2 (germline): LGHDT, YNNKEL (reference sequence). This CDR3 is built from 14 residues. The CDR3: CASSRVPSGNTIYF. CDR3 bases: TGTGCCAGCAGCCGAGTCCCCTCTGGAAACACCATATATTTT.

The chain uses TRBV18 and TRBJ1-2; no definite D call. Trimming cost V 5 bases and J 2 bases, with 6 bases left between them. The V gene's germline CDR1 is KGHSH and CDR2 LQKENI. The CDR3 totals 12 residues. CDR3 sequence: CASSNKNYGYTF. CDR3 coding DNA: TGTGCCAGCTCAAACAAGAACTATGGCTACACCTTC.

The V gene is TRBV30, the J gene TRBJ1-6, with 10 positions matching TRBD1. Unmatched junction bases numbered 4, after V lost 0 bases and J lost 11 bases. The germline CDR1 and CDR2 sequences are GTSNPN and SVGIG (reference sequence). The CDR3 extends over 14 amino acids. The CDR3 region is CAWSVDRGRPPLHF. DNA of the CDR3: TGTGCCTGGAGTGTAGACAGGGGGCGGCCACCCCTCCACTTT.

V usage is TRBV5-3 and J usage is TRBJ2-7, with D unclear. TRBV5-3 is an ORF for which the function is uncertain. The CDR3 length is 16 residues. Trimming left V 2 bases short and J 0 bases short, with 15 bases between. The CDR3 loop is CARSFSMLTYSYEQYF. In DNA, the CDR3 is TGTGCCAGAAGCTTCTCGATGCTAACCTACTCCTACGAGCAGTACTTC.

This chain uses TRBV5-1 with TRBJ1-5; the D is unclear. The CDR3 consists of 16 residues. Germline V gene lookup returns CDR1 SGHRS and CDR2 YFSETQ. V shed 0 bases and J shed 7 bases, with 17 bases lying between them. The CDR3 region is CASSLGKGGSEQPQHF. As DNA, the CDR3 is TGCGCCAGCAGCTTGGGGAAAGGCGGTTCGGAACAGCCCCAGCATTTT.

This chain joins TRBV6-2 or TRBV6-3 and TRBJ2-7; D gene ambiguous. Per germline, CDR1 MNHEY and CDR2 SVGEGT. The CDR3 runs 10 residues. V gave up 6 bases and J gave up 12 bases, with 12 bases separating them. CDR3 bases: TGTGCCAGCAGCGACGGGTCCCCGTACTTC. This codes for CASSDGSPYF.

This chain joins TRBV11-3 and TRBJ2-5; 10 positions agree with TRBD1. Trimming at V came to 3 bases and at J to 0 bases, leaving 13 bases not matched to a gene. Germline lookup yields CDR1 SGHNT and CDR2 YENEEA. The CDR3 runs to 19 residues. CDR3 DNA: TGTGCCAGCAGCTTTTCCCCCGGGACAGGGGATACACACCAAGAGACCCAGTACTTC. Its protein product is CASSFSPGTGDTHQETQYF.

This clone was counted a single time. V is TRBV30 and J is TRBJ2-2; 12 bases match TRBD2. The germline CDR1 and CDR2 sequences are GTSNPN and SVGIG (reference sequence). V was clipped by 0 bases and J by 5 bases; unmatched bases: 4. The CDR3 sequence is 16 residues long. The CDR3 bases are TGTGCCTGGAGTGTACGACTAGCGGGAGCGACCGGGGAGCTGTTTTTT. Its protein product is CAWSVRLAGATGELFF.

The chain is built from TRBV21-1 and TRBJ2-7; TRBD2 is the table's D call, not checked against the DNA. TRBV21-1 is classified as a pseudogene. The CDR3 consists of 15 residues. CDR3 amino acids: CATILLEREYHEQYF. For the CDR3, the DNA is TGTGCCACCATACTCTTGGAGCGGGAGTACCACGAGCAGTACTTC.

This chain uses TRBV28 with TRBJ2-5, with D possibly matching TRBD1 (6 bases). In germline, CDR1 is MDHEN, CDR2 SYDVKM. This CDR3 spans 14 amino acids. V lost 6 bases, J lost 2 bases, and 13 bases lay in between. CDR3 nucleotide sequence: TGTGCCAGCAGACCTAAGGGGGATCAAGAGACCCAGTACTTC. It is translated as CASRPKGDQETQYF.

The chain combines TRBV7-2 with TRBJ2-3; 9 nucleotides align to TRBD2. CDR1 is SGHTA and CDR2 is FQGNSA in the germline V gene. The V gene end was trimmed by 1 base and the J gene end by 1 base; junction bases not matched to a gene: 3. The CDR3 is made up of 16 amino acids. CDR3 nucleotide sequence: TGTGCCAGCAGCTTAGTAGCGGGAGTTGGCACAGATACGCAGTATTTT. It yields the protein CASSLVAGVGTDTQYF.

The CDR3: CASTANPQGGNQPQHF. CDR3 bases: TGTGCCAGTACCGCGAACCCACAGGGAGGCAATCAGCCCCAGCATTTT. The rearrangement uses TRBV19 and TRBJ1-5; possibly TRBD1 for D (6 bases). Germline CDR1 LNHDA, CDR2 SQIVND (reference sequence). This CDR3 contains 16 residues. V was shortened by 7 bases and J by 2 bases, with 18 bases between the two germline ends.

The chain is built from TRBV19 and TRBJ1-3, with a possible D match to TRBD1 (6 bases). The germline V gene encodes CDR1 LNHDA and CDR2 SQIVND (reference sequence). Trimming left V 6 bases short and J 1 base short, with 10 bases between. CDR3 length: 14 amino acids. The CDR3 here is CASRRTVSGNTIYF. The DNA for the CDR3 is TGTGCCAGTAGACGGACAGTGTCTGGAAACACCATATATTTT.

The genes are TRBV19 and TRBJ2-1; D might be TRBD2 (6 bases). V shed 6 bases and J shed 4 bases, with 34 bases lying between them. The CDR3 length is 21 residues. Germline V CDR1 and CDR2: LNHDA, SQIVND (reference sequence). As DNA, the CDR3 is TGTGCCAGTAGCACCCTCTCGGCCGGGAGAGGCCGAGGGAGTCGTTACAATGAGCAGTTCTTC. Protein: CASSTLSAGRGRGSRYNEQFF.

The rearrangement uses TRBV11-2 and TRBJ2-1; 10 bases agree with TRBD2. The CDR3 loop spans 19 amino acids. Germline-derived CDR1 and CDR2 are SGHAT and FQNNGV. After removal of 1 base from V and 1 base from J, the junction contained 10 bases not matched to a gene. For the CDR3, the DNA is TGTGCCAGCAGCTTAGTGGCAGCGGGGGGGCTTGGTTCCTACAATGAGCAGTTCTTC. Amino acid sequence: CASSLVAAGGLGSYNEQFF. The full variable domain, with the rest looked up from reference TRBV11-2 and TRBJ2-1, is EAGVAQSPRYKIIEKRQSVAFWCNPISGHATLYWYQQILGQGPKLLIQFQNNGVVDDSQLPKDRFSAERLKGVDSTLKIQPAKLEDSAVYLCASSLVAAGGLGSYNEQFFGPGTRLTVL.

For this clone: Sequence at one end of the junction differs from germline and may be a read error. The chain combines TRBV18 with TRBJ2-5; D may be TRBD2 (6 bases). Germline CDR1 and CDR2: KGHSH and LQKENI. CDR3 length: 15 residues. CDR3 protein: CASSTPGLRGKTQYF. The CDR3 nucleotides read TGTGCCAGCTCAACACCGGGACTCCGGGGAAAGACCCAGTACTTC.

This chain links TRBV19 with TRBJ1-1, with D maybe TRBD1 (5 bases). Germline CDR1 is LNHDA and CDR2 is SQIVND (reference sequence). The CDR3 is made up of 14 amino acids. Trimming left V 8 bases short and J 0 bases short, with 13 bases between. This CDR3 is CASSHGGMNTEAFF. CDR3 DNA sequence: TGTGCCAGTTCCCACGGGGGTATGAACACTGAAGCTTTCTTT.

This clone was observed a few times. The V call is TRBV9, the J call TRBJ1-2, with a possible D match to TRBD1 (6 bases). The CDR3 has 13 residues. Trimming pared 0 bases from V and 9 bases from J, leaving 12 bases between. Germline loops: CDR1 SGDLS, CDR2 YYNGEE. The CDR3 protein is CASSVEQGLSYTF. The CDR3 DNA reads TGTGCCAGCAGCGTAGAACAGGGTCTAAGCTACACCTTC.

The rearrangement uses TRBV5-6 and TRBJ2-1; 10 bases are shared with TRBD2. Germline CDR1 is SGHDT and CDR2 is YYEEEE. The CDR3 is made up of 15 amino acids. V gave up 4 bases and J gave up 9 bases; unmatched junction bases: 10. The CDR3 loop is CASSLLAGGSTEQFF. CDR3 bases: TGTGCCAGCAGCCTATTAGCGGGAGGATCCACTGAGCAGTTCTTC.

In this sample, this clone turned up a few times. This chain joins TRBV2 and TRBJ1-4; D may be TRBD1 (6 bases). This CDR3 comprises 14 residues. Germline CDR1 SNHLY, CDR2 FYNNEI. Trimming shortened V by 8 bases and J by 3 bases, and 13 bases separated the two germline ends. CDR3 loop: CASHIPGANEKLFF. CDR3 sequence (DNA): TGTGCCAGCCACATTCCAGGGGCTAATGAAAAACTGTTTTTT.

This clone was counted only a few times. This sequence joins TRBV28 and TRBJ1-4; weak D call: TRBD1 (5 bases). The CDR3 has 15 amino acids. Trimming stripped 5 bases from V and 1 base from J, with 11 bases between. Germline assignment: CDR1 MDHEN and CDR2 SYDVKM. The CDR3 DNA sequence: TGTGCCAGCAGTATAGGCGGGGGAACTAATGAAAAACTGTTTTTT. As protein: CASSIGGGTNEKLFF.

The V and J genes are TRBV28 and TRBJ1-5, with unresolved D. CDR1 is MDHEN and CDR2 is SYDVKM in the germline V gene. V was clipped by 5 bases and J by 0 bases, with 11 bases between them. The CDR3 covers 15 residues. This CDR3 is CASSSRVYSNQPQHF. DNA of the CDR3: TGTGCCAGCAGTAGCCGGGTGTATAGCAATCAGCCCCAGCATTTT.